This entry describes one T cell receptor beta chain. This sample was included in a study of blood T cell repertoires in COVID-19. Participants were aged about 18 to 89 years from about 25 US areas. The CDR3 has 15 residues. J gave up 1 base and V 0 bases, and 0 bases lay outside the gene matches. Germline lookup yields CDR1 LGHNA and CDR2 YNFKEQ. The protocol was immunoSEQ multiplex PCR, while the TCRdb copy is restricted to in-frame clones and leaves out a portion. Here the sample spans about 440,000 clones, around nine tenths being singletons. What was sequenced was PBMCs or T cells enriched from blood (not recorded which). The J gene is TRBJ2-5, the V gene TRBV4-2, with 9 positions matching TRBD2. The sequence derives from a woman aged 18 to 35 with acute COVID-19. This chain's CDR3 is CASSQERGGQETQYF. The CDR3 nucleotides read TGTGCCAGCAGCCAAGAGCGGGGGGGCCAAGAGACCCAGTACTTC.